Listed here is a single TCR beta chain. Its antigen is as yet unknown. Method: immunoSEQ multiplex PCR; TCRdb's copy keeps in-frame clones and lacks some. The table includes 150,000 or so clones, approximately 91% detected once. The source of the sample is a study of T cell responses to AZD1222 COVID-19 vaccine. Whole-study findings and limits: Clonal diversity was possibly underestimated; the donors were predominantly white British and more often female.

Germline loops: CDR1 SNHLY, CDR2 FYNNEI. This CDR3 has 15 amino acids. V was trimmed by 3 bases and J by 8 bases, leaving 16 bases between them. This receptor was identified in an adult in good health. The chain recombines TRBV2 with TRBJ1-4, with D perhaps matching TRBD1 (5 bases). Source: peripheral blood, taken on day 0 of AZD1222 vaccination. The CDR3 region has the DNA TGTGCCAGCAGTGAGGCCGACAGTCTGAGGGAAAAACTGTTTTTT. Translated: CASSEADSLREKLFF.